A single sample is the source of the 10 T cell receptor beta chains below, sequenced in a study of T cells in pancreatic ductal adenocarcinoma. Using immunoSEQ multiplex PCR, the repertoire was profiled, and TCRdb retains in-frame clones only, with some absent. Found here are 15,000 to 20,000 clones, roughly 90% of them singletons; the top ten hold about 0.94%. No neoadjuvant therapy was given to the selected pancreatic ductal adenocarcinoma patients before their surgery. Sequencing input: PBMCs. The receptors stem from a human donor with pancreatic ductal adenocarcinoma.

The chain employs TRBV6-5 and TRBJ2-7; a weak D match, TRBD2 (5 bases). Germline CDR1 MNHEY, CDR2 SVGAGI. The CDR3 has 13 residues. V was clipped by 0 bases and J by 4 bases, with 7 bases between them. CDR3 sequence reads: CASSYSERYEQYF. In DNA, the CDR3 is TGTGCCAGCAGTTACTCGGAGCGGTACGAGCAGTACTTC.

This clone showed up just once. The chain carries TRBV7-2 and TRBJ1-6; D is unresolved. V was shortened by 1 base and J by 10 bases, with 8 bases between the two germline ends. The CDR3 is 13 amino acids. The germline V gene has CDR1 SGHTA and CDR2 FQGNSA. CDR3 residues: CASSLEPRSPLHF. DNA for the CDR3: TGTGCCAGCAGCTTAGAGCCGAGATCACCCCTCCACTTT.

This clone was detected only once. The genes are TRBV2 and TRBJ2-4; 7 positions agree with TRBD1. In germline, CDR1 is SNHLY, CDR2 FYNNEI. Unmatched junction bases numbered 3, after V lost 4 bases and J lost 0 bases. The CDR3 loop spans 15 amino acids. CDR3 sequence reads: CASSGDSLAKNIQYF. In DNA, the CDR3 is TGTGCCAGCAGTGGGGACAGCCTAGCCAAAAACATTCAGTACTTC.

A single count supports this clone. This rearrangement joins TRBV19 to TRBJ1-2; TRBD1 agrees at 10 bases. This CDR3 region has 15 residues. The V segment lost 1 base and the J segment 4 bases; nucleotides outside the gene matches: 3. Germline CDR1 is LNHDA and CDR2 is SQIVND (reference sequence). The CDR3: CASSIAGQGGYGYTF. The CDR3 DNA reads TGTGCCAGTAGTATAGCTGGACAGGGGGGCTATGGCTACACCTTC.

J is TRBJ1-1 and V is TRBV6-6, with 9 bases matching TRBD1. Germline trimming cut 0 bases from V and 8 bases from J; bases unmatched to any gene: 1. CDR1 is MNHNY, CDR2 SVGAGI, per germline (reference sequence). This CDR3 has 13 amino acids. CDR3 DNA: TGTGCCAGCAGTTACTCGACAGGGGGGGAAGCTTTCTTT. Encoded protein: CASSYSTGGEAFF.

This rearrangement joins TRBV5-1 to TRBJ1-1; TRBD1 is a possible D gene (5 bases). V was cut by 3 bases and J by 0 bases, with 6 bases left in between. Looked up from germline, CDR1 is SGHRS and CDR2 is YFSETQ. The CDR3 is 13 amino acids. The DNA of the CDR3 is TGCGCCAGCAGCTCCAGGGTGAACACTGAAGCTTTCTTT. This translates into CASSSRVNTEAFF.

The V gene is TRBV28, the J gene TRBJ1-2, with a possible D match to TRBD1 (5 bases). Germline V CDR1 and CDR2: MDHEN, SYDVKM. This CDR3 spans 16 amino acids. V lost 4 bases and J lost 6, with 21 bases in between. CDR3 DNA sequence: TGTGCCAGCAGTTACCCCGGGGGGGGAACGGGTGATGGCTACACCTTC. It translates to CASSYPGGGTGDGYTF.

This rearrangement joins TRBV7-9 to TRBJ1-4; 9 bases match TRBD1. Germline V gene lookup returns CDR1 SEHNR and CDR2 FQNEAQ (reference sequence). The CDR3 spans 17 residues. The V and J ends lost 1 base and 6 bases, in that order; junction bases with no gene match: 9. The CDR3 DNA reads as TGTGCCAGCAGCTTAGAAGAGGGGACAGGGTTATATGAAAAACTGTTTTTT. As protein: CASSLEEGTGLYEKLFF.

The chain has TRBV5-4 and TRBJ2-3; possible D gene TRBD2, 7 bases. Trimming removed 7 bases at V and 3 bases at J, with 12 bases between. CDR1 SGHNT and CDR2 YYREEE come from the germline V gene (reference sequence). This CDR3 comprises 13 residues. CDR3 in DNA: TGTGCCAGCGGGGGGGCTCTGACAGATACGCAGTATTTT. Protein product: CASGGALTDTQYF.

This sequence joins TRBV28 and TRBJ1-6, with D possibly TRBD1 on 6 matching bases. V was pared by 4 bases and J by 4 bases, with 11 bases between. Germline V gives CDR1 MDHEN, CDR2 SYDVKM. CDR3 length: 15 residues. The CDR3 protein is CASSSGTWYNSPLHF. Written as DNA, the CDR3 is TGTGCCAGCAGTTCCGGGACATGGTATAATTCACCCCTCCACTTT. The full variable domain, its missing parts supplied by reference TRBV28 and TRBJ1-6, is DVKVTQSSRYLVKRTGEKVFLECVQDMDHENMFWYRQDPGLGLRLIYFSYDVKMKEKGDIPEGYSVSREKKERFSLILESASTNQTSMYLCASSSGTWYNSPLHFGNGTRLTVT.